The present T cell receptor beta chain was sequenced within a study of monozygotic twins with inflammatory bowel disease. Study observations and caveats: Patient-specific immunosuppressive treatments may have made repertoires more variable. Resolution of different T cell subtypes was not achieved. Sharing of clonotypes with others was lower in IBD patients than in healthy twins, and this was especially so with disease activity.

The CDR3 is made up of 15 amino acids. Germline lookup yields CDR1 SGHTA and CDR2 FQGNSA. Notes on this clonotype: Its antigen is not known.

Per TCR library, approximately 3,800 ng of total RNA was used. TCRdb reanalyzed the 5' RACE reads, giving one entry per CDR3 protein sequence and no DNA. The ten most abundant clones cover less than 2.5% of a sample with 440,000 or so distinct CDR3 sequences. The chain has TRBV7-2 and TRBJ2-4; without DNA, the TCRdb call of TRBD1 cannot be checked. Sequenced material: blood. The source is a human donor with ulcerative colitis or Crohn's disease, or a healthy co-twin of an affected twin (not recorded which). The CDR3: CASSVDRPAKNIQYF.